The sequence of this T cell receptor (beta chain) was determined in a study of T-cell memory formation after mild COVID-19. Broader study findings: Unconfirmed was the SARS-CoV-2 specificity of second-wave clones that peaked on day 37.

V dropped 0 bases and J dropped 3 bases, with 9 bases sitting between them. Germline V gene data show CDR1 as SGHVS and CDR2 as FQNEAQ. The CDR3 covers 14 residues. In its sample, this clonotype was seen a few times. Its antigen is unidentified. MiXCR was run by TCRdb on the 5' RACE reads, yielding one entry per CDR3 protein. The sample lists 300,000 to 350,000 distinct CDR3 sequences; 15% to 20% were seen once. The chain links TRBV7-8 to TRBJ2-7; D possibly corresponds to TRBD1 (6 bases). This receptor was taken from a man younger than 35 who had mild COVID-19 (a few samples of this study predate the infection). Cell type and time point are not known. Sequenced: PBMCs or a T cell subset sorted from them (not recorded which). The DNA of the CDR3 is TGTGCCAGCAGCTTAGCGGGGGCTGTCTACGAGCAGTACGTC. Amino acids: CASSLAGAVYEQYV.